The source of this T cell receptor beta chain is a study of CD8 T cells in ankylosing spondylitis. General study results and limits: What appeared characteristic of ankylosing spondylitis blood was a TCR beta motif of eight highly homologous variants. Researchers reportedly found disease-linked clones significantly enriched in matched ankylosing spondylitis synovial fluid.

TCRdb analysed the 5' RACE reads with MiXCR anew, one entry per CDR3 protein. The table records under 250,000 distinct CDR3 sequences, more than 25% of them present only once. This clonotype was detected only a few times. Its antigen is currently unknown. This TCR came from a male donor with ankylosing spondylitis or in good health (not recorded which). The sequencing input was blood, either unsorted or a sorted T cell fraction (not recorded which).

The CDR3 DNA follows: TGTGCCAGCTCACGGGCCCCGACAGGGAGCGGCTACACCTTC. Translation: CASSRAPTGSGYTF. This chain uses TRBV18 with TRBJ1-2; 7 nucleotides align to TRBD1. J gave up 8 bases and V 4 bases, and 10 bases lay outside the gene matches. Looked up from germline, CDR1 is KGHSH and CDR2 is LQKENI. The CDR3 spans 14 residues.